This T cell receptor beta chain appears in the sequencing data of a study of T cell responses to AZD1222 COVID-19 vaccine. Profiling relied on immunoSEQ multiplex PCR, and the TCRdb table lists in-frame clones only, not all of them. The top ten hold 4.3% of the sample, which has about 160,000 clones, around 87% seen once. The CDR3 has 16 amino acids. V was pared by 2 bases and J by 4 bases, with 11 bases of the junction left unmatched. Germline CDR1 is SGDLS and CDR2 is YYNGEE. This specimen was peripheral blood, taken 28 days after the second AZD1222 dose. The V gene is TRBV9, the J gene TRBJ1-2, with 7 bases aligning to TRBD1. The source of this sequence is an adult who received the AZD1222 COVID-19 vaccine. The CDR3 here is CASSVVRTGRSYGYTF. In DNA, the CDR3 is TGTGCCAGCAGCGTCGTCAGGACAGGACGTAGCTATGGCTACACCTTC.